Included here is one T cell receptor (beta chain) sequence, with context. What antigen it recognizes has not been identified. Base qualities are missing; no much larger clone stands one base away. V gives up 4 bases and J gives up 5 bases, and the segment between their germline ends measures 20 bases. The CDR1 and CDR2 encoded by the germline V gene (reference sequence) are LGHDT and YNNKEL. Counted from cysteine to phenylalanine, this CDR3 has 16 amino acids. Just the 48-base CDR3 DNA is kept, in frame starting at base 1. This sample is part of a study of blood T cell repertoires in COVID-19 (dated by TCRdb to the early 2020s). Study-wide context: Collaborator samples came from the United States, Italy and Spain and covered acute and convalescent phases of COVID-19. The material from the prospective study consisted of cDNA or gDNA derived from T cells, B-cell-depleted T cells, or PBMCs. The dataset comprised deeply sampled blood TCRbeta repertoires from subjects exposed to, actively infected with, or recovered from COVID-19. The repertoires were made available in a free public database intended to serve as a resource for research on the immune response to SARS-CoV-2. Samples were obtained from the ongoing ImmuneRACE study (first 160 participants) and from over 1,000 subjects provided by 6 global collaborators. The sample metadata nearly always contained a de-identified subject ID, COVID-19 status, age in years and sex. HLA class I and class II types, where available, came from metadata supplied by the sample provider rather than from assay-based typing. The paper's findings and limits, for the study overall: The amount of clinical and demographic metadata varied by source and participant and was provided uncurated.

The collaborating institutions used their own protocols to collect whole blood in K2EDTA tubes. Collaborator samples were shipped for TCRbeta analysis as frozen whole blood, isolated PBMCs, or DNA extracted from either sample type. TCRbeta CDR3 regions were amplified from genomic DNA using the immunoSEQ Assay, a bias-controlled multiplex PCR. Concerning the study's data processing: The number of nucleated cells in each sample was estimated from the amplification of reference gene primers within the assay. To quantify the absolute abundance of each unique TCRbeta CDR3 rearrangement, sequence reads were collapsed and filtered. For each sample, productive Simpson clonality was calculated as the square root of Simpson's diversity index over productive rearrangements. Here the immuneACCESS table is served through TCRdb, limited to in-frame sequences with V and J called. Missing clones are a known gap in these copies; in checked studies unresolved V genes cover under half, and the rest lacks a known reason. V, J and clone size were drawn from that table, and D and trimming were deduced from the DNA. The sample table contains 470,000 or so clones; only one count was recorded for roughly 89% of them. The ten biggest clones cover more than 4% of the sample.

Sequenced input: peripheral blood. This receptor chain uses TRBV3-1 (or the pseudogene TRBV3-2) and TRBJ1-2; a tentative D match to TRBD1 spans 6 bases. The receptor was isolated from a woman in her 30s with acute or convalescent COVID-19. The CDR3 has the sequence CASSLQGNTASYGYTF. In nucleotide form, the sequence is TGTGCCAGCAGCCTACAGGGTAACACGGCAAGTTATGGCTACACCTTC.